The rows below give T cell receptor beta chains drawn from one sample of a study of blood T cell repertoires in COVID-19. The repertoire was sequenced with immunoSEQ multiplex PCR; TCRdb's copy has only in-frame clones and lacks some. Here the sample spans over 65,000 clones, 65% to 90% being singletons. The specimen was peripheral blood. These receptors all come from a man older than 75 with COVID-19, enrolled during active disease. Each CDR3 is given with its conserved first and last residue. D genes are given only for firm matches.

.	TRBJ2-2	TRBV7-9	CASSLLTLRTVYTGELFF
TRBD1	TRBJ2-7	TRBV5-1	CASSLDRGDYEQYF
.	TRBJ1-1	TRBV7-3	CASREQVGAEAFF
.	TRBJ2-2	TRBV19	CASSAGVGGELFF
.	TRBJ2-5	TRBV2	CASSPRGGETQYF
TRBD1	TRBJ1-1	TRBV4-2	CASSQDPIGRDRGFGTEAFF
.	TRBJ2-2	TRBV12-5	CASGLGLFGGELFF
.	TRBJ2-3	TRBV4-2	CASSSGGSGDADTQYF
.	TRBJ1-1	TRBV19	CASSTPEGRGVEEAFF
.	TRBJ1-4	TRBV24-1	CATSDLRYTNQLMKNCFF
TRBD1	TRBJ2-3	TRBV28	CASRDRATDTQYF
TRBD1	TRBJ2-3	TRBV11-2	CASSSYRQGEGADTQYF
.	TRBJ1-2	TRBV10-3	CAISESPGEGYTF
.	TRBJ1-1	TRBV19	CASSKDGGAFF
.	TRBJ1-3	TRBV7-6	CASSLGHQGTGNTIYF
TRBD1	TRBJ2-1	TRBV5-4	CASSRAGTAYNEQFF
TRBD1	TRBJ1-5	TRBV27	CASSLSYSSGQGYQPQHF
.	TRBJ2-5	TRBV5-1	CASRQQGSQETQYF
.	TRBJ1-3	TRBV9	CASSVAMWGDGNTIYF
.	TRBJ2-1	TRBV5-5	CASSFGGQLYNEQFF
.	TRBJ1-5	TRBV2	CASTRAQGNQPQHF
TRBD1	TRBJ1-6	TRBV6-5	CASSTGTGFSPLHF
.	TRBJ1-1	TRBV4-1	CASSLRENTEAFF
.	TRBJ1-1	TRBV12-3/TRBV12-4	CASSFGVRTEAFF
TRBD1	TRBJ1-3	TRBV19	CATGQRFLGNTIYF
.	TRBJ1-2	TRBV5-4	CASSRTGVYGYTF
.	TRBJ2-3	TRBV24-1	CATSDSGRDTQYF
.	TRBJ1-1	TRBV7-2	CASSLSLTVNTEAFF
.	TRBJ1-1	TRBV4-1	CASSPRGAGTEAFF
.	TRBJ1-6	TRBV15	CATSKRGLLSSYNSPLHF
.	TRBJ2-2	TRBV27	CASSWERGSLTARELFF
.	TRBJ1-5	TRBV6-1	CASSGPRVASNQPQHF
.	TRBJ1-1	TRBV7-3	CASSWTPNTEAFF
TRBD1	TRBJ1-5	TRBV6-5	CASSQTGVRTQHF
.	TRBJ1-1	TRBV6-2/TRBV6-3	CASSYSTYRANTEAFF
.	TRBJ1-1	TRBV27	CASSGGRLLNTEAFF
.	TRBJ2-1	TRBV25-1	CASSELNSEQFF
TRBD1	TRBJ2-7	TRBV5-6	CASSPRDRVSHEQYF
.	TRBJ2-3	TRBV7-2	CASSLIREHTQYF
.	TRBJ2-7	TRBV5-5	CASSPQGPRQYF
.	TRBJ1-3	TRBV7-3	CASSLSGAGSGNTIYF
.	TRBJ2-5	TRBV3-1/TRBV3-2	CASSQDPGLETQYF
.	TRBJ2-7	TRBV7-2	CASSRGGSYEQYF
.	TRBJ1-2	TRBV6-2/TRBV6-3	CASSYGGADYGYTF
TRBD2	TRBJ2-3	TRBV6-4	CASSEGLAGGPDTQYF
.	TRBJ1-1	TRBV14	CASSQSDWPNTEAFF
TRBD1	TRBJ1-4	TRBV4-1	CASSQDRTGGRVEKLFF
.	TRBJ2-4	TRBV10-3	CAISEEVKNIQYF
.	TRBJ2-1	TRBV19	CASSIREGAEGYNEQFF